A selection of T cell receptor beta chains follows, all from one sample in a study of blood T cell repertoires in COVID-19. Produced via immunoSEQ multiplex PCR; TCRdb's table is partial and in-frame only. The sample yields roughly 95,000 clones, about 80% seen once. The specimen sequenced was peripheral blood. These receptors all come from a man aged 60 to 75 with acute or convalescent COVID-19. Both conserved end residues are part of each CDR3. Each record gives: clone size, D gene, J gene, CDR3 length, V gene, CDR3 protein, CDR3 DNA. A D gene is named only where the DNA matches it firmly. Part of the rows lack a size; the others show once, few, many or a class for expanded clones.

>-|TRBD1|TRBJ2-1|15|TRBV6-5
CASSYGRGSYNEQFF
TGTGCCAGCAGTTACGGCAGGGGGTCCTACAATGAGCAGTTCTTC
>few|-|TRBJ1-2|14|TRBV6-5
CASSYSSGIFVYTF
TGTGCCAGCAGTTACTCAAGCGGGATCTTTGTCTACACCTTC
>-|TRBD1|TRBJ2-5|12|TRBV29-1
CSASTGAETQYF
TGCAGCGCCTCGACAGGGGCAGAGACCCAGTACTTC
>-|-|TRBJ1-5|16|TRBV9
CASRDPDRRSNQPQHF
TGTGCCAGCAGGGACCCCGACAGAAGGAGCAATCAGCCCCAGCATTTT
>-|-|TRBJ2-1|13|TRBV5-1
CASSLPGGGEQFF
TGCGCCAGCAGCTTGCCAGGAGGCGGTGAGCAGTTCTTC
>-|TRBD2|TRBJ2-1|15|TRBV24-1
CATSDLAGSDNEQFF
TGTGCCACCAGTGATCTAGCGGGATCGGACAATGAGCAGTTCTTC
>-|TRBD1|TRBJ1-1|13|TRBV29-1
CSVTGGAGTEAFF
TGCAGCGTTACAGGGGGCGCGGGCACTGAAGCTTTCTTT
>-|TRBD1|TRBJ2-2|15|TRBV2
CASKLQGARTGELFF
TGTGCCAGCAAACTACAGGGGGCGAGAACCGGGGAGCTGTTTTTT
>-|-|TRBJ2-1|12|TRBV19
CASLGPYNEQFF
TGTGCCAGTCTAGGTCCATACAATGAGCAGTTCTTC
>few|-|TRBJ1-2|12|TRBV12-3/TRBV12-4
CASSLREAGYTF
TGTGCCAGCAGTTTACGGGAGGCTGGCTACACCTTC
>-|-|TRBJ2-1|15|TRBV19
CASSTGDSSYNEQFF
TGTGCCAGTAGTACGGGGGATAGCTCCTACAATGAGCAGTTCTTC
>-|TRBD2|TRBJ2-7|14|TRBV6-5
CASSLRAGVYEQYF
TGTGCCAGCAGCCTACGGGCGGGGGTCTACGAGCAGTACTTC
>-|TRBD2|TRBJ2-2|16|TRBV5-1
CASRTSGGDNTGELFF
TGCGCCAGCAGGACTAGCGGGGGTGACAACACCGGGGAGCTGTTTTTT